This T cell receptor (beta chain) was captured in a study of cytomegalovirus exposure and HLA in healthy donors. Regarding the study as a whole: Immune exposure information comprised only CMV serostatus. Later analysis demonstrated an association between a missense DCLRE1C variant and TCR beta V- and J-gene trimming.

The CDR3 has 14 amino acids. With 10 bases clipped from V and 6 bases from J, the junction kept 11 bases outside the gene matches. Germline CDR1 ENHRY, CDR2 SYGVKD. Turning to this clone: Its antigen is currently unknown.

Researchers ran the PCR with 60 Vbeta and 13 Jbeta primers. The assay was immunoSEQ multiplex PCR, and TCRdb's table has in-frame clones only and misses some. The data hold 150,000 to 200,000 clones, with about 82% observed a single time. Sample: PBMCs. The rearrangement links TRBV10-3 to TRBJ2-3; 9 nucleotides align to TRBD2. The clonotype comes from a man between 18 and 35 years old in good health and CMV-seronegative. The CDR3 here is CATAGTSSLDTQYF. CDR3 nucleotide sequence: TGTGCCACCGCCGGGACTAGCTCTCTGGATACGCAGTATTTT.